The TCR beta chain described here comes from a study of blood T cell repertoires in COVID-19 (dated by TCRdb to the early 2020s). A note on the overall study: Samples from collaborators originated in the United States, Italy and Spain and spanned both the acute and convalescent phases of COVID-19. The repertoires were released in a freely available public database meant as a resource for research on the immune response to SARS-CoV-2. The dataset comprised deeply sampled blood TCRbeta repertoires from subjects exposed to, actively infected with, or recovered from COVID-19. The samples were drawn from two sources: the first 160 participants of the ongoing ImmuneRACE study, and about 1,300 subjects contributed by 6 global collaborators. The sample metadata nearly always contained a de-identified subject ID, COVID-19 status, age in years and sex. Where available, HLA class I and class II types were obtained from metadata supplied by the sample provider rather than from assay-based typing. The material from the prospective study consisted of cDNA or gDNA derived from T cells, B-cell-depleted T cells, or PBMCs.

Trimming at the junction amounts to 3 bases on V and 6 bases on J, and the germline ends lie 15 bases apart. The CDR3 has 16 amino acids, counting the end cysteine and phenylalanine. The read is trimmed to its CDR3 DNA, 48 bases read in frame from base 1. Per the germline V gene, MDHEN is the CDR1 and SYDVKM is the CDR2. Participants in the prospective study were aged roughly 18 to 100 years, lived in under 30 United States geographic areas, and enrolled through a virtual design. In the prospective study, participants were assigned to cohorts based on the clinical history participants reported in a screening survey and a study questionnaire. Exposed participants had been in contact with someone with a PCR-confirmed or clinician-diagnosed COVID-19 case within 2 weeks of study entry. Mobile phlebotomists in the prospective study collected whole blood, serum and a nasopharyngeal or oropharyngeal swab from every participant. Participants in the prospective study had the option to provide additional blood draws and questionnaires over a roughly two-month period. Blood samples from the prospective study were shipped frozen or at room temperature prior to DNA extraction.

As regards this clone: The specificity of this receptor is unknown. Base quality data are lacking; no much larger clone is found one base away.

TCRbeta CDR3 regions were amplified from genomic DNA using the immunoSEQ Assay, a bias-controlled multiplex PCR. As for the authors' bioinformatics: Nucleated cell counts per sample were estimated from amplification of reference gene primers within the assay. To quantify the absolute abundance of each unique TCRbeta CDR3 rearrangement, sequence reads were collapsed and filtered. Productive Simpson clonality was computed per sample as the square root of Simpson's diversity index over productive rearrangements. This immuneACCESS table, as held by TCRdb, lists in-frame sequences with V and J called but not all clones. Of the missing ones, under half trace to an unresolved V gene in checked studies; the others have no known cause. The V and J calls and the clone size are those of that table, but D and trimming were determined from the DNA. The sample table records 200,000 to 250,000 clones; 75% to 90% of these occur just once. More than 3% of the sample comes from the top ten.

The paper as a whole reports these results and caveats: The quantity of clinical and demographic metadata differed by source and by participant and was supplied without curation.

What was sequenced was PBMCs or T cells enriched from blood (not recorded which). The sequence was obtained from a young woman who had been exposed to COVID-19. The chain is assembled from TRBV28 and TRBJ1-6; a tentative D call is TRBD1 (5 bases match). The DNA sequence is given as TGTGCCAGCAGTTTCCCCTCAGGGAACGTTAATTCACCCCTCCACTTT. It encodes CASSFPSGNVNSPLHF. The CDR3, completed at both ends by the reference TRBV28 and TRBJ1-6 genes, gives the full variable domain DVKVTQSSRYLVKRTGEKVFLECVQDMDHENMFWYRQDPGLGLRLIYFSYDVKMKEKGDIPEGYSVSREKKERFSLILESASTNQTSMYLCASSFPSGNVNSPLHFGNGTRLTVT.